The subject of this entry is one T cell receptor (beta chain). J gave up 6 bases and V 6 bases, and 9 bases lay outside the gene matches. Germline V gene data show CDR1 as MDHEN and CDR2 as SYDVKM. The CDR3 consists of 14 residues. Generated by immunoSEQ multiplex PCR, the TCRdb table keeps only in-frame clones and is missing some. The sample shows some 190,000 clones, approximately 85% of them seen only once. This specimen belongs to a study of blood T cell repertoires in COVID-19. Study information: Sources were T cells, B-cell-depleted T cells, or PBMCs; the material itself was cDNA or gDNA.

This TCR derives from a man in his fifties or sixties with acute or convalescent COVID-19. The rearrangement uses TRBV28 and TRBJ2-5, with TRBD1 identical over 8 bases. Sequencing input: peripheral blood. CDR3 bases: TGTGCCAGCAGATCTCAGGGGGCTACGAAGACCCAGTACTTC. Encoded protein: CASRSQGATKTQYF.